This T cell receptor (beta chain) was sequenced during a study of post-analysis software for immune sequencing data. Study context: As for disease course, relapsing-remitting, secondary progressive and progressive-relapsing multiple sclerosis were all included.

In this sample, this clonotype turned up a few times. The antigen remains unidentified. Study-wide points: Controls significantly exceeded multiple sclerosis patients in normalized Chao1 diversity. Patients had higher frequencies than controls of roughly 5 TRBV segments, including TRBV5-6, TRBV5-1 and TRBV20-1. Under the F measure, samples that were prepared in one batch clustered strongly together.

This CDR3 comprises 17 residues. Germline V CDR1 and CDR2: MNHEY, SVGAGI. J lost 4 bases, V lost 0 bases, and 9 bases had no gene match. Every TCR beta cDNA library bore unique molecular identifiers. T cells numbering 1 to 10 million yielded cDNA molecules that totaled roughly 500,000. TCRdb re-derived calls from the PCR reads in MiXCR, one entry per CDR3 protein. The repertoire holds around 500,000 distinct CDR3 sequences, with approximately 34% as singletons. The TCR sequence derives from a girl younger than 18 with multiple sclerosis. The specimen was blood. The genes are TRBV6-5 and TRBJ2-5; 9 positions agree with TRBD2. The CDR3 bases are TGTGCCAGCAGTTACTCGTCTCAGGGACTAGCAGGAGAGACCCAGTACTTC. Its translation is CASSYSSQGLAGETQYF.